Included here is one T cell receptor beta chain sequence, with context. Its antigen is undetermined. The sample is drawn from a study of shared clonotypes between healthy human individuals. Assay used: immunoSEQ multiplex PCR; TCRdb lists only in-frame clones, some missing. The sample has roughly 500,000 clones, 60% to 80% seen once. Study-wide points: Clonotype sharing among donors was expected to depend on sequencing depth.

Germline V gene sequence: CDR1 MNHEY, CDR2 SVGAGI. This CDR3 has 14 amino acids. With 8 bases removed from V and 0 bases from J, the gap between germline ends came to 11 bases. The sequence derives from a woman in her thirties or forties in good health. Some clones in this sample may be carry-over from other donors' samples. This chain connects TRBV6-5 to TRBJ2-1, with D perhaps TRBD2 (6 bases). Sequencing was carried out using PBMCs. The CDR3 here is CASSRGSSYNEQFF. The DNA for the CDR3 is TGTGCCAGCTCCCGGGGGTCCTCCTACAATGAGCAGTTCTTC.